The clone carrying this TCR beta chain occurred a few times. CDR1 and CDR2 (germline): LNHNV, YYDKDF (reference sequence). The V end was cut by 0 bases, the J end by 6 bases, with 16 bases between. This CDR3 is built from 16 residues. TCRdb independently ran MiXCR on the RT-PCR reads; one entry per CDR3 protein. The sample carries hundreds of thousands of distinct CDR3 sequences, about a sixth recorded once. This sample is drawn from a study of response to subunit inactivated influenza vaccine. The sequence derives from a man between 50 and 59 years old who received an inactivated influenza vaccine. The chain has TRBV15 and TRBJ2-3, with D hard to call. Here the sequenced sample was PBMCs from blood, taken 11 to 12 days after vaccination. In DNA, the CDR3 is TGTGCCACCAGCAGAGAGTTCCCCACCTGGTTGGATACGCAGTATTTT. It yields the protein CATSREFPTWLDTQYF.